A selection of T cell receptor beta chains follows, all from one sample in a study of blood T cell repertoires in COVID-19. Sequencing used immunoSEQ multiplex PCR; TCRdb keeps in-frame clones, though not all of them. The table lists 400,000 to 550,000 clones, around 88% of them singletons. Material: peripheral blood. The receptors were sampled from a woman between 25 and 40 years old with acute or convalescent COVID-19. The CDR3 runs from the conserved cysteine through the conserved F or W. D genes are given only for firm matches. Some rows mark clone size as missing; the rest say once, few, many or name a class of expanded clone.

cdr3_nt,cdr3_aa,j_call,v_call,cdr3_length,clone_size,d_call
TGTGCCAGCAGCCTTAAGCGGGGGGACTACAATGAGCAGTTCTTC,CASSLKRGDYNEQFF,TRBJ2-1,TRBV28,15,NA,TRBD2
TGTGCCAGCACCATTAACCCGTCGGGGGACTATGGCTACACCTTC,CASTINPSGDYGYTF,TRBJ1-2,TRBV9,15,few,NA
TGTGCCATCAGCGGGGGGACAGATACGCAGTATTTT,CAISGGTDTQYF,TRBJ2-3,TRBV10-3,12,NA,TRBD2
TGTGCCAGCAGTGACAGCGGGGGGCTTAGAGAGCAGTTCTTC,CASSDSGGLREQFF,TRBJ2-1,TRBV25-1,14,NA,TRBD2
TGTGCCTGGACGATAGGGGGACAGGGATGGCCAGATACGCAGTATTTT,CAWTIGGQGWPDTQYF,TRBJ2-3,TRBV30,16,NA,TRBD1
TGTGCCAGCAGTGAACCGGGACAGGGGAGCAATCAGCCCCAGCATTTT,CASSEPGQGSNQPQHF,TRBJ1-5,TRBV6-1,16,NA,TRBD1
TGTGCCAGCAGCTTATCTTCCGGACTAGAAGAGCAGTTCTTC,CASSLSSGLEEQFF,TRBJ2-1,TRBV7-3,14,NA,TRBD2
TGTGCCAGCAGAGGGGGGCGGGGGTGGGATACGCAGTATTTT,CASRGGRGWDTQYF,TRBJ2-3,TRBV27,14,NA,NA
TGTGCCAGCAGGGCCGGGACACCAAACACTGAAGCTTTCTTT,CASRAGTPNTEAFF,TRBJ1-1,TRBV28,14,NA,NA
TGTGCCAGCAGTGAAGCCAGTAATAGCAATCAGCCCCAGCATTTT,CASSEASNSNQPQHF,TRBJ1-5,TRBV2,15,NA,NA
TGTGCCTGGAGTGTACGGTTCCGATTTAACTATGGCTACACCTTC,CAWSVRFRFNYGYTF,TRBJ1-2,TRBV30,15,NA,NA
TGTGCCAGCTCACCTTCGACAGGGCTCCAAGAGACCCAGTACTTC,CASSPSTGLQETQYF,TRBJ2-5,TRBV18,15,NA,TRBD1
TGTGCCAGCATCACAACTAGCGGGGGTTTCGTCTACGAGCAGTACTTC,CASITTSGGFVYEQYF,TRBJ2-7,TRBV7-2,16,NA,TRBD2
TGTGCCAGCAGTGAATTATGGGGGCCCTACGAGCAGTACTTC,CASSELWGPYEQYF,TRBJ2-7,TRBV6-1,14,NA,NA
TGTGCCAGCAGCTTAGACCCCGGGAAGCAAGAGACCCAGTACTTC,CASSLDPGKQETQYF,TRBJ2-5,TRBV11-1,15,NA,NA
TGTGCCAGCAGCTTATTTTCTTCGATAGGGGGAGAGACCCAGTACTTC,CASSLFSSIGGETQYF,TRBJ2-5,TRBV7-2,16,NA,NA
TGTGCCACCAAACCTACTCCGACAGGGGGAACGAACACTGAAGCTTTCTTT,CATKPTPTGGTNTEAFF,TRBJ1-1,TRBV24-1,17,NA,TRBD1
TGCAGCGCCCGAACAGGGGTGGGCACAGATACGCAGTATTTT,CSARTGVGTDTQYF,TRBJ2-3,TRBV29-1,14,NA,TRBD1
TGTGCCAGTAGTATAGAGCGGCAGGGCTATGCCTACGAGCAGTACTTC,CASSIERQGYAYEQYF,TRBJ2-7,TRBV19,16,NA,NA
TGTGCCAGCAGCTTCGGGACAGCAGATACGCAGTATTTT,CASSFGTADTQYF,TRBJ2-3,TRBV7-3,13,NA,TRBD1
TGCAGCGTTGAAAACGAGACAAACTACGAGCAGTACTTC,CSVENETNYEQYF,TRBJ2-7,TRBV29-1,13,NA,NA
TGTGCCAGCAGCCAAGACAGCGGGAGCCAGTACTTC,CASSQDSGSQYF,TRBJ2-5,TRBV3-1/TRBV3-2,12,NA,TRBD2
TGTGCCAGCAGTGAAGCTCTCAAAAACATTCAGTACTTC,CASSEALKNIQYF,TRBJ2-4,TRBV2,13,NA,NA
TGTGCCAGCAGCTTAGGCCAGGTCAGCGGCTCTGAAGCTTTCTTT,CASSLGQVSGSEAFF,TRBJ1-1,TRBV5-4,15,NA,NA